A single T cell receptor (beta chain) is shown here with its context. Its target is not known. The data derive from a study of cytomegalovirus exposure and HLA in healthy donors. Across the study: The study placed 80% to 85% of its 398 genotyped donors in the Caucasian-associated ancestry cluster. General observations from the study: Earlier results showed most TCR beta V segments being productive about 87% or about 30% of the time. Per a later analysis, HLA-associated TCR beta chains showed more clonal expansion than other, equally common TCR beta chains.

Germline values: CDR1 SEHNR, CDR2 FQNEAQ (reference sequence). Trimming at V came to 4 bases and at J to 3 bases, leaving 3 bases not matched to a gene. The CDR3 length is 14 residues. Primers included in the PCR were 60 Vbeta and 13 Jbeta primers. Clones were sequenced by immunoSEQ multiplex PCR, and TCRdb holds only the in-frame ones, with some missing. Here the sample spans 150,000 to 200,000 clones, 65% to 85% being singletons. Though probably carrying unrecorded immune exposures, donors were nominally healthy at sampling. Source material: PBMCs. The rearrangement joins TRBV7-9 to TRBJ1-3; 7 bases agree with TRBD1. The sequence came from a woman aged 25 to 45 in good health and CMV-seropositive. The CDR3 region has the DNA TGTGCCAGCAGCTCGACAGGGCTTGGAAACACCATATATTTT. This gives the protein CASSSTGLGNTIYF.